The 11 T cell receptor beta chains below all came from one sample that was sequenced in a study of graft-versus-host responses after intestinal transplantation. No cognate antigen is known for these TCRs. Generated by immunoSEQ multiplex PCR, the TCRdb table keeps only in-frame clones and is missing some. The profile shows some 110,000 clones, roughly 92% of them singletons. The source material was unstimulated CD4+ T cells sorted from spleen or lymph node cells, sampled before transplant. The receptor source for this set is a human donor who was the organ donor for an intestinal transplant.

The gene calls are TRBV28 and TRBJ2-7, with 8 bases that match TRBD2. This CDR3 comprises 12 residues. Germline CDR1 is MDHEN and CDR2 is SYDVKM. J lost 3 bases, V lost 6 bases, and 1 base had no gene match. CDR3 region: CASSGRGYEQYF. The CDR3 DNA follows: TGTGCCAGCAGCGGGAGGGGCTACGAGCAGTACTTC.

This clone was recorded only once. CDR3 amino acids: CASKETGVSNYGYTF. The CDR3 coding sequence is TGTGCCAGCAAGGAGACAGGGGTCTCTAACTATGGCTACACCTTC. The gene calls are TRBV28 and TRBJ1-2; 8 positions agree with TRBD1. V lost 7 bases to trimming and J lost 0 bases; unmatched junction nucleotides: 7. The CDR3 loop spans 15 amino acids. From germline, CDR1 is MDHEN and CDR2 SYDVKM.

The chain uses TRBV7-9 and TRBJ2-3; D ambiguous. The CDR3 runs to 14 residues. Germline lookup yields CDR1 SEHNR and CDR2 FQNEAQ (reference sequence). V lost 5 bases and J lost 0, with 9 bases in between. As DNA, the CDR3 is TGTGCCAGCAGCGATCCCCCTAGCACAGATACGCAGTATTTT. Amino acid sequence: CASSDPPSTDTQYF.

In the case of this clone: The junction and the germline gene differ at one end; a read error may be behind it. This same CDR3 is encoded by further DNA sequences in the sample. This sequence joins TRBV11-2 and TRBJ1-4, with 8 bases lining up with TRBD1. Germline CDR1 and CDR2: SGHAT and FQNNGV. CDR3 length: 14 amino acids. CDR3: CASSRTGFNEKLFF. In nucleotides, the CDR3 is TGTGCCAGCAGCCGGACAGGGTTTAATGAAAAACTATTTTTT.

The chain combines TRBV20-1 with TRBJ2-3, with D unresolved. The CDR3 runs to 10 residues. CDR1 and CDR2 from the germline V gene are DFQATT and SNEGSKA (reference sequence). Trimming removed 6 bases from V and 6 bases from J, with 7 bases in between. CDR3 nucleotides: TGCAGTGCCCAATTCGATACGCAGTATTTT. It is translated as CSAQFDTQYF.

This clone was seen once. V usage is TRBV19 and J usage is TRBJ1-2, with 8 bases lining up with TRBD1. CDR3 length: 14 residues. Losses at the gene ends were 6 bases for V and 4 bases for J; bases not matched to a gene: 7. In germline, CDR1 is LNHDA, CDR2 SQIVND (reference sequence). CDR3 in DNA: TGTGCCAGTAGAGGACAGGGTGAGGGCTATGGCTACACCTTC. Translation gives CASRGQGEGYGYTF.

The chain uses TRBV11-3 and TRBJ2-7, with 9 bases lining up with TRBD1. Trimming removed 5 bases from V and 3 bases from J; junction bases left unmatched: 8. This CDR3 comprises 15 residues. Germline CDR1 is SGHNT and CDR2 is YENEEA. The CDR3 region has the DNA TGTGCCAGCAGCCCCCCGGGACAGGGAGTCTACGAGCAGTACTTC. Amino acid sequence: CASSPPGQGVYEQYF.

The CDR3 loop reads CASSFSGVTNTGELFF. DNA of the CDR3: TGTGCCAGCAGTTTCTCGGGTGTAACGAACACCGGGGAGCTGTTTTTT. The V gene is TRBV6-6, the J gene TRBJ2-2; the D is unclear. Germline assignment: CDR1 MNHNY and CDR2 SVGAGI (reference sequence). The V gene lost 4 bases and the J gene lost 0 bases, with 12 bases spanning the gap. The CDR3 loop spans 16 amino acids.

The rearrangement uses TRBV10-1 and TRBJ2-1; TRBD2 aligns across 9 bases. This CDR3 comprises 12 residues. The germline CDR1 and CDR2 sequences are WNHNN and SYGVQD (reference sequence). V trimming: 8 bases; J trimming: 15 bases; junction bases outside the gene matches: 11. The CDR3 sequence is CASRVKASGTFF. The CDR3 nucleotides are TGCGCCAGCCGAGTAAAGGCTAGCGGGACGTTCTTC.

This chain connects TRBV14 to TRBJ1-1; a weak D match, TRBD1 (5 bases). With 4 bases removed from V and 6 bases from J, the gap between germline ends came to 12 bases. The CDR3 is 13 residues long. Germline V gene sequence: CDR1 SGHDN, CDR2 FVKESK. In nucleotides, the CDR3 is TGTGCCAGCAGCCCGACAGTTTTGGCTGAAGCTTTCTTT. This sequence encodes CASSPTVLAEAFF.

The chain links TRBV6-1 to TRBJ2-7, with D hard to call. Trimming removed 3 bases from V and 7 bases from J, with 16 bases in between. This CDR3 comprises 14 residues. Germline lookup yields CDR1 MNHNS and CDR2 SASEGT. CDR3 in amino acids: CASSEIGRLAEQYF. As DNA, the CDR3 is TGTGCCAGCAGTGAGATAGGCAGGCTTGCGGAGCAGTACTTC.